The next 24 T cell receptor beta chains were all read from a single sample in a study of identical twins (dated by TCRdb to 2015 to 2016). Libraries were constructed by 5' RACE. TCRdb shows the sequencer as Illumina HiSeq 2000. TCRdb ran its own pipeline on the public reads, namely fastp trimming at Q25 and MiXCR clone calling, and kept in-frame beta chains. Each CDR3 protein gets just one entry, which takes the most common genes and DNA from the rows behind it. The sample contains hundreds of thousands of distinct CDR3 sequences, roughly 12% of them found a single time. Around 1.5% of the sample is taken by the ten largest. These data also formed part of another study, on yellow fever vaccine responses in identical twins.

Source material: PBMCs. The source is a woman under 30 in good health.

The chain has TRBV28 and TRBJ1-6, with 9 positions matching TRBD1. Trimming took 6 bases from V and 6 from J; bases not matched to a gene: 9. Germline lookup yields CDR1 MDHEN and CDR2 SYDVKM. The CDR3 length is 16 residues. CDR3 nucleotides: TGTGCCAGCAGGGTCCAAACAGGGGGCGTTAATTCACCCCTCCACTTT. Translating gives CASRVQTGGVNSPLHF.

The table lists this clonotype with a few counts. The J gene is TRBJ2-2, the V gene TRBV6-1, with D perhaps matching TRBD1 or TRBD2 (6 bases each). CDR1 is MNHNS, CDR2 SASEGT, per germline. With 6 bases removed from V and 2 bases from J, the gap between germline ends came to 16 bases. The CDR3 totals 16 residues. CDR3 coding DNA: TGTGCCAGCAGATCATGGGGGGCCACTAACACCGGGGAGCTGTTTTTT. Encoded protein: CASRSWGATNTGELFF.

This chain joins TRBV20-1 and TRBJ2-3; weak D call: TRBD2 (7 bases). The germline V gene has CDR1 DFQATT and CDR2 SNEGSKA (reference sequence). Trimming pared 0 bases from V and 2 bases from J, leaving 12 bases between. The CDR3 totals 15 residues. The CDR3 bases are TGCAGTGCTAGAGACCCGGGGGGCCCCACAGATACGCAGTATTTT. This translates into CSARDPGGPTDTQYF.

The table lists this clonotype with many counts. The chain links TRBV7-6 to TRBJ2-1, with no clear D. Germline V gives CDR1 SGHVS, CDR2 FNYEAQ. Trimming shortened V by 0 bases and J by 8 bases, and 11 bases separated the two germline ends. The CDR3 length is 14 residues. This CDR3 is CASSLAADGYEQFF. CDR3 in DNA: TGTGCCAGCAGCTTAGCCGCTGATGGCTATGAGCAGTTCTTC.

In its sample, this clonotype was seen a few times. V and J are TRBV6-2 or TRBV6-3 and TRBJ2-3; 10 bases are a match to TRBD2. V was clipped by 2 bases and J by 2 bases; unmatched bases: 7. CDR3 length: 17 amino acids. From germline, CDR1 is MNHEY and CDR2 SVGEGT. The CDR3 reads CASSYGIAGGPTDTQYF. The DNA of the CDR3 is TGTGCCAGCAGTTACGGGATAGCGGGGGGCCCCACAGATACGCAGTATTTT.

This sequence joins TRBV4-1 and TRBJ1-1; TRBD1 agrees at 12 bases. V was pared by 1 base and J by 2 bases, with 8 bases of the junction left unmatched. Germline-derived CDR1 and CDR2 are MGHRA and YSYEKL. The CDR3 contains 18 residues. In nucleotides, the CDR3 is TGCGCCAGCAGCCAAGGGTTGGGACAGGGGGCGCGAAACACTGAAGCTTTCTTT. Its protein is CASSQGLGQGARNTEAFF.

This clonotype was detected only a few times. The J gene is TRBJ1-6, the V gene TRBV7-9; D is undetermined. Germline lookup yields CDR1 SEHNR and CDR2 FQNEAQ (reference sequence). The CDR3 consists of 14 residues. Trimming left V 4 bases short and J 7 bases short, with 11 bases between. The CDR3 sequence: CASSSTRSNSPLHF. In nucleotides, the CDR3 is TGTGCCAGCAGCTCGACCAGATCCAATTCACCCCTCCACTTT. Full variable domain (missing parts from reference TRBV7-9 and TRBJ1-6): DTGVSQNPRHKITKRGQNVTFRCDPISEHNRLYWYRQTLGQGPEFLTYFQNEAQLEKSRLLSDRFSAERPKGSFSTLEIQRTEQGDSAMYLCASSSTRSNSPLHFGNGTRLTVT.

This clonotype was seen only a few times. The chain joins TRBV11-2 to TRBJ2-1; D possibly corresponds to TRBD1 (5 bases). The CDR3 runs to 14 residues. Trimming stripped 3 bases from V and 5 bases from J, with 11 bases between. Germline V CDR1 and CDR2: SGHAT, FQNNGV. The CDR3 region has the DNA TGTGCCAGCAGCTTTCAGGGCAGCGACAATGAGCAGTTCTTC. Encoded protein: CASSFQGSDNEQFF.

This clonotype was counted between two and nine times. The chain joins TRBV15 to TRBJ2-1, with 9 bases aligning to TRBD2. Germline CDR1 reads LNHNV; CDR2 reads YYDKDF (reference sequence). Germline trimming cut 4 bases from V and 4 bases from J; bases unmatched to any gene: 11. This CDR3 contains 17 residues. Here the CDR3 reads CATSIFLAGVGYNEQFF. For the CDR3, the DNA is TGTGCCACCAGCATCTTCTTAGCGGGAGTCGGGTACAATGAGCAGTTCTTC.

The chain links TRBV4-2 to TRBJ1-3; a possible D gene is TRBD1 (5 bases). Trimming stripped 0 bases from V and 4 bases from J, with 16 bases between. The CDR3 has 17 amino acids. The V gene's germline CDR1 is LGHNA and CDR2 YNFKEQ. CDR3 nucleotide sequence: TGTGCCAGCAGCCAAGATCCCTGGCAGGGCGCAGGAAACACCATATATTTT. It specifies CASSQDPWQGAGNTIYF.

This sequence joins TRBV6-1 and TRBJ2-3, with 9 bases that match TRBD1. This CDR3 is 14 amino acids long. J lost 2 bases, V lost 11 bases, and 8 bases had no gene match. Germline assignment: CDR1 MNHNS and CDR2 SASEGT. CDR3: CASKGQGFTDTQYF. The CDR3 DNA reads TGTGCCTCTAAGGGACAGGGATTCACAGATACGCAGTATTTT.

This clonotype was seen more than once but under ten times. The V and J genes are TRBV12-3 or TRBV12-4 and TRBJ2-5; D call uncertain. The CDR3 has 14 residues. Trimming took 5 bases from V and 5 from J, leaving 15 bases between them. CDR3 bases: TGTGCCAGCAGTCCCCTCCCTCGCTGGGAGACCCAGTACTTC. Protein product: CASSPLPRWETQYF.

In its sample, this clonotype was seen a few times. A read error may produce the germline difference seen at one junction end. CDR3 DNA sequence: TGTGCCAGCAGCTTAGGCCCGGGAACCCAAGATACCCAGTACTTC. Its translation: CASSLGPGTQDTQYF. V is TRBV7-9 and J is TRBJ2-5; D might be TRBD2 (5 bases). This CDR3 is built from 15 residues. CDR1 SEHNR and CDR2 FQNEAQ come from the germline V gene (reference sequence).

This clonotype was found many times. The CDR3 coding sequence is TGTGCCAGCACACCTGACCGTCAAGGGGGCTATGGCTACACCTTC. As protein: CASTPDRQGGYGYTF. The chain carries TRBV7-9 and TRBJ1-2, with D possibly matching TRBD1 (6 bases). The germline V gene has CDR1 SEHNR and CDR2 FQNEAQ (reference sequence). The CDR3 is 15 residues long. V lost 7 bases to trimming and J lost 4 bases, with 19 bases between them. Full variable domain (remainder filled in from reference TRBV7-9 and TRBJ1-2): DTGVSQNPRHKITKRGQNVTFRCDPISEHNRLYWYRQTLGQGPEFLTYFQNEAQLEKSRLLSDRFSAERPKGSFSTLEIQRTEQGDSAMYLCASTPDRQGGYGYTFGSGTRLTVV.

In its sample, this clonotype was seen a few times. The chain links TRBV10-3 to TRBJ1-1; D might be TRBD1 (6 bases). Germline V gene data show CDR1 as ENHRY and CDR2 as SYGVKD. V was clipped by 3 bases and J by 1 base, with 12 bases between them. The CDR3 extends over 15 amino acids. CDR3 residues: CAISEQGPKNTEAFF. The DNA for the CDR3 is TGTGCCATCAGTGAACAGGGACCGAAGAACACTGAAGCTTTCTTT.

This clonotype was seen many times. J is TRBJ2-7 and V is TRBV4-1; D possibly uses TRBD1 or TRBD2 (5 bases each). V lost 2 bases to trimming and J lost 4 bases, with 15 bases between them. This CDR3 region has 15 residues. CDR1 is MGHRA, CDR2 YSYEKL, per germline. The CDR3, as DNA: TGCGCCAGCAGCCAAAGGGACCCGGGTCTTTACGAGCAGTACTTC. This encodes CASSQRDPGLYEQYF.

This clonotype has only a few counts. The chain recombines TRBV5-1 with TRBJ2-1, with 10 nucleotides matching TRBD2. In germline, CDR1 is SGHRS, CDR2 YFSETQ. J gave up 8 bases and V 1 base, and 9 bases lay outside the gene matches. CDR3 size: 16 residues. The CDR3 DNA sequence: TGCGCCAGCAGCTTGCGCTTGAGCGGGGGGGCGGATGAGCAGTTCTTC. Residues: CASSLRLSGGADEQFF.

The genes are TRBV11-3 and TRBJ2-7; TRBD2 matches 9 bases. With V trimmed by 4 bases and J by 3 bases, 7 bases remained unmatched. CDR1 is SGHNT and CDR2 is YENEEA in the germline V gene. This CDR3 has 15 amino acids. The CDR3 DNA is TGTGCCAGCAGCTCTGCTAGCGGGGCCTTCTACGAGCAGTACTTC. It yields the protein CASSSASGAFYEQYF.

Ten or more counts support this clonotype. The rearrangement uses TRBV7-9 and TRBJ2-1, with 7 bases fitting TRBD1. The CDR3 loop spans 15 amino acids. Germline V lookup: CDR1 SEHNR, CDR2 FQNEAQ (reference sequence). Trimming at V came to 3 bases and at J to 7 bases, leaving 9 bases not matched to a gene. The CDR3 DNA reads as TGTGCCAGCAGCTTTCAAGACAGGGATTTTAATGAGCAGTTCTTC. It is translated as CASSFQDRDFNEQFF.

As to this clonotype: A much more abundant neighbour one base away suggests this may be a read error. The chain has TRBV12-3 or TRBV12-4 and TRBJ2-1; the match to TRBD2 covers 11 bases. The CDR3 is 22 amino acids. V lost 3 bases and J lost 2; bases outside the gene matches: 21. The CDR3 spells CASSFGTTTGRHSGRAYNEQFF. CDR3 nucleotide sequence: TGTGCCAGCAGTTTTGGGACTACGACAGGGCGTCATAGCGGGAGGGCCTACAATGAGCAGTTCTTC.

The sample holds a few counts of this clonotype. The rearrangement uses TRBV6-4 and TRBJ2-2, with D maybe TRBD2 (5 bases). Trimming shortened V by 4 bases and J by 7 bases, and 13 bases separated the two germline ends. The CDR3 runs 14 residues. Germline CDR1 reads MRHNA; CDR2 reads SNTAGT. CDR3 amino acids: CASSVEGSSGELFF. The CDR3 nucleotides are TGTGCCAGCAGTGTCGAGGGAAGCAGCGGGGAGCTGTTTTTT.

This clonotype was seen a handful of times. CDR3 loop: CSALDRDISYEQYF. CDR3 nucleotides: TGCAGTGCCCTGGACCGGGACATCTCCTACGAGCAGTACTTC. The chain has TRBV20-1 and TRBJ2-7, with D tentatively TRBD1 (6 bases). The V and J ends lost 6 bases and 0 bases respectively, with 15 bases between them. In germline, CDR1 is DFQATT, CDR2 SNEGSKA (reference sequence). The CDR3 length is 14 residues.

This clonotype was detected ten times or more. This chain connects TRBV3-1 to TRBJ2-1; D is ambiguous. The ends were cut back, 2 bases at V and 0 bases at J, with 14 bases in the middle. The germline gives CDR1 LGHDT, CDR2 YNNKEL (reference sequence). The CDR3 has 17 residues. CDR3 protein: CASSQPKSASSYNEQFF. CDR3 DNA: TGTGCCAGCAGCCAACCGAAGAGCGCAAGCTCCTACAATGAGCAGTTCTTC.

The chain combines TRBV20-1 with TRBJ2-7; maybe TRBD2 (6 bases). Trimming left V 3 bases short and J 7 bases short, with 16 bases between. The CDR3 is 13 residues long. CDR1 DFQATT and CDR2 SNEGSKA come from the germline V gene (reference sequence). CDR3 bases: TGCAGTGCTAGTCGGGGACTCCCGGCAGAGCAGTACTTC. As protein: CSASRGLPAEQYF.